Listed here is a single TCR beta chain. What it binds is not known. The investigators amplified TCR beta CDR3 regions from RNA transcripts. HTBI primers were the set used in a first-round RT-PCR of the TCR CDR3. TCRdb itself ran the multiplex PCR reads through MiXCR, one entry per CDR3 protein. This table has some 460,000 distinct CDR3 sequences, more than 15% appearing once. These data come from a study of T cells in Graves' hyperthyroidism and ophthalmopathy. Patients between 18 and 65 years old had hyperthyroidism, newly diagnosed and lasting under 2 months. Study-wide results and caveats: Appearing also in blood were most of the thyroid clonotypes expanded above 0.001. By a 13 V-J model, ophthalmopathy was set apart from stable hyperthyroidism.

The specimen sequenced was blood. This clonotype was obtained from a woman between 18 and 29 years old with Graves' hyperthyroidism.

CDR3 in amino acids: CASGEYGYTF. The CDR3 nucleotides are TGTGCCAGCGGGGAGTATGGCTACACCTTC. V is TRBV7-9 and J is TRBJ1-2; D call uncertain. The CDR3 totals 10 residues. Germline loops: CDR1 SEHNR, CDR2 FQNEAQ (reference sequence). V lost 8 bases, J lost 5 bases, and 6 bases lay in between.